One and the same sample provided the 22 T cell receptor beta chains below, sequenced in a study of T-cell reconstitution after alpha-beta-depleted transplantation in children. Unique molecular identifiers were used in preparing the TCRbeta library. TCRdb ran MiXCR on the PCR reads and lists one entry per CDR3 protein. The sample contains some 600,000 distinct CDR3 sequences, over 15% of which appear only once. The source material was PBMCs from the stem cell graft donor, sampled from the stem cell graft. The receptor set was obtained from a human donor who donated a stem cell graft to a child with acute myeloid leukemia.

This clonotype was counted only a few times. V gene TRBV5-1 combines with J gene TRBJ1-1; tentative D call: TRBD1 (5 bases). V was cut by 1 base and J by 2 bases, with 12 bases left in between. Germline CDR1 SGHRS, CDR2 YFSETQ. This CDR3 is built from 15 residues. The CDR3 loop reads CASSLRPGINTEAFF. In DNA form, the CDR3 reads TGCGCCAGCAGCTTGAGGCCAGGGATTAACACTGAAGCTTTCTTT. The complete variable domain, with remaining parts taken from reference TRBV5-1 and TRBJ1-1, reads KAGVTQTPRYLIKTRGQQVTLSCSPISGHRSVSWYQQTPGQGLQFLFEYFSETQRNKGNFPGRFSGRQFSNSRSEMNVSTLELGDSALYLCASSLRPGINTEAFFGQGTRLTVV.

This clonotype was seen ten or more times. V and J are TRBV20-1 and TRBJ1-5; D possibly corresponds to TRBD1 (5 bases). Germline V CDR1 and CDR2: DFQATT, SNEGSKA (reference sequence). The CDR3 extends over 12 amino acids. V was trimmed by 7 bases and J by 4 bases, leaving 11 bases between them. CDR3: CSVPQGNQPQHF. CDR3 coding DNA: TGCAGTGTACCGCAGGGAAATCAGCCCCAGCATTTT.

This clonotype was recorded many times. This chain links TRBV12-3 or TRBV12-4 with TRBJ1-1; D is ambiguous. The length of the CDR3 is 11 residues. Trimming removed 8 bases at V and 6 bases at J, with 10 bases between. CDR3 DNA sequence: TGTGCCAGCCGGGTGACCGCTGAAGCTTTCTTT. This codes for CASRVTAEAFF.

J is TRBJ2-7 and V is TRBV7-3; weak D call: TRBD2 (7 bases). Trimming took 5 bases from V and 3 from J, leaving 20 bases between them. Per the germline V gene, CDR1 is SGHTA and CDR2 is FQGTGA. The CDR3 length is 16 residues. The CDR3 DNA sequence: TGTGCCAGCAGCCCCCGGGGGGCGGCAGGCAACTACGAGCAGTACTTC. The encoded protein is CASSPRGAAGNYEQYF.

CDR3 loop: CAWNGLNTEAFF. In nucleotides, the CDR3 is TGTGCCTGGAACGGCTTGAACACTGAAGCTTTCTTT. The genes are TRBV30 and TRBJ1-1, with unresolved D. Germline V CDR1 and CDR2: GTSNPN, SVGIG (reference sequence). Between the trimmed V and J ends, which lost 4 bases and 0 bases, there was a span of 6 bases. This CDR3 has 12 amino acids.

Only a few counts were recorded for this clonotype. The genes are TRBV10-3 and TRBJ1-1; 9 bases map to TRBD1. Germline assignment: CDR1 ENHRY and CDR2 SYGVKD. Trimming cost V 0 bases and J 1 base; bases outside gene matches: 3. The CDR3 sequence is 16 residues long. The chain's CDR3 is CAISESEGQGNTEAFF. Written as DNA, the CDR3 is TGTGCCATCAGTGAGTCGGAGGGACAGGGGAACACTGAAGCTTTCTTT.

This clonotype was counted many times. V usage is TRBV12-3 or TRBV12-4 and J usage is TRBJ2-1; 8 nucleotides agree with TRBD1. This CDR3 spans 15 amino acids. The trim removed 6 bases at V and 3 bases at J, leaving 7 bases unmatched. CDR3 in DNA: TGTGCCAGCAGCTCCGGGACAGGAGTCTACAATGAGCAGTTCTTC. This encodes CASSSGTGVYNEQFF.

CDR3 region: CASSPSSGGTYEQYF. The CDR3 nucleotides read TGTGCCAGCAGCCCGAGTAGCGGGGGAACCTACGAGCAGTACTTC. The V and J genes are TRBV11-2 and TRBJ2-7; 9 bases fit TRBD2. Per germline, CDR1 SGHAT and CDR2 FQNNGV. Trimming at V came to 5 bases and at J to 2 bases, leaving 7 bases not matched to a gene. The CDR3 covers 15 residues.

This clonotype has a handful of counts. The rearrangement uses TRBV7-2 and TRBJ2-2; perhaps TRBD1 as D (6 bases). The germline CDR1 and CDR2 sequences are SGHTA and FQGNSA. V was pared by 6 bases and J by 4 bases, with 15 bases between. The CDR3 consists of 15 residues. Here the CDR3 reads CASRRKGEVTGELFF. The CDR3 DNA reads TGTGCCAGCAGGAGGAAGGGGGAAGTCACCGGGGAGCTGTTTTTT.

About this clonotype: The germline gene is not matched at one end of the junction; a read error may be the cause. The CDR3 loop reads CACSLSPGNRRRGTEAFF. The CDR3 DNA follows: TGTGCCTGCAGTTTAAGCCCAGGTAACCGACGGAGGGGGACTGAAGCTTTCTTT. The V gene is TRBV2, the J gene TRBJ1-1, with TRBD1 as a possible D gene (6 bases). CDR3 size: 18 residues. Germline CDR1 reads SNHLY; CDR2 reads FYNNEI.

In its sample, this clonotype was seen many times. This chain connects TRBV20-1 to TRBJ1-1, with D unclear. The CDR3 covers 12 residues. Trimming took off 4 bases at V and 7 bases at J, with 13 bases between the two ends. CDR1 and CDR2 (germline): DFQATT, SNEGSKA (reference sequence). CDR3 bases: TGCAGTGCTATCCCCCTCTTCGATGAAGCTTTCTTT. As protein: CSAIPLFDEAFF.

In regard to this clonotype: This may stem from a read error, because a much larger clone lies one nucleotide away. Because the CDR3 is missing its conserved closing phenylalanine or tryptophan, this is likely a read error. The gene calls are TRBV20-1 and TRBJ2-7, with 8 bases identical to TRBD2. There are 14 residues in the CDR3. CDR1 is DFQATT, CDR2 SNEGSKA, per germline (reference sequence). V gave up 3 bases and J gave up 5 bases; unmatched junction bases: 9. This chain's CDR3 is CSASKTGGLDEQYS. The CDR3 nucleotides read TGCAGTGCTAGTAAAACGGGGGGGTTGGACGAGCAGTACTCC.

The rearrangement links TRBV10-2 to TRBJ2-3; D is possibly TRBD2 (5 bases). Trimming shortened V by 5 bases and J by 4 bases, and 16 bases separated the two germline ends. The CDR3 has 15 amino acids. Germline V gives CDR1 WSHSY, CDR2 SAAADI. The DNA for the CDR3 is TGCGCCAGCAGTTCCGGGAATTCATTTCCAGATACGCAGTATTTT. Its protein product is CASSSGNSFPDTQYF.

The chain uses TRBV5-1 and TRBJ2-1; 9 nucleotides align to TRBD2. V was clipped by 5 bases and J by 0 bases; unmatched bases: 6. Germline CDR1 is SGHRS and CDR2 is YFSETQ. The CDR3 sequence is 16 residues long. The CDR3 region is CASRRLAESSYNEQFF. CDR3 sequence (DNA): TGCGCCAGCAGGAGACTAGCGGAGAGCTCCTACAATGAGCAGTTCTTC.

This clonotype was seen a few times. The chain uses TRBV7-2 and TRBJ2-5; 7 nucleotides match TRBD1. The germline gives CDR1 SGHTA, CDR2 FQGNSA. This CDR3 spans 13 amino acids. Trimming at V came to 5 bases and at J to 5 bases, leaving 5 bases not matched to a gene. CDR3 DNA: TGTGCCAGCAGCGACAGGGCCAGGGAGACCCAGTACTTC. It is translated as CASSDRARETQYF.

Ten or more counts support this clonotype. The chain uses TRBV20-1 and TRBJ1-1, with 7 bases identical to TRBD1. With 0 bases clipped from V and 10 bases from J, the junction kept 11 bases outside the gene matches. The CDR3 has 14 residues. Germline-derived CDR1 and CDR2 are DFQATT and SNEGSKA (reference sequence). This chain's CDR3 is CSARERTGIGRAFF. DNA of the CDR3: TGCAGTGCTAGAGAAAGGACAGGTATAGGAAGAGCTTTCTTT.

V and J are TRBV11-1 and TRBJ2-5, with 10 bases matching TRBD1. V was pared by 4 bases and J by 1 base, with 21 bases of the junction left unmatched. The CDR3 loop spans 21 amino acids. Germline V gene lookup returns CDR1 SGHAT and CDR2 FQDESV (reference sequence). The CDR3 sequence: CASSSPSLPGTGVDPQETQYF. DNA of the CDR3: TGTGCCAGCAGCTCACCCTCACTACCCGGGACAGGGGTCGATCCCCAAGAGACCCAGTACTTC.

This clonotype was detected many times. The chain carries TRBV6-5 and TRBJ1-6; D not certain. This CDR3 is built from 12 residues. Per germline, CDR1 MNHEY and CDR2 SVGAGI. Deletions cut 2 bases from V and 8 bases from J, with 4 bases between. DNA for the CDR3: TGTGCCAGCAGTTACAATCATTCACCCCTCCACTTT. Protein: CASSYNHSPLHF.

This clonotype was found many times. V gene TRBV5-6 combines with J gene TRBJ2-7; TRBD2 might be the D (6 bases). Germline CDR1 SGHDT, CDR2 YYEEEE. The V gene lost 1 base and the J gene lost 2 bases, with 13 bases spanning the gap. The CDR3 has 15 residues. The CDR3 sequence is CASSLLAAVPYEQYV. The DNA of the CDR3 is TGTGCCAGCAGCTTGTTAGCGGCGGTTCCCTACGAGCAGTACGTC.

V and J are TRBV28 and TRBJ2-7; 11 nucleotides line up with TRBD1. CDR1 is MDHEN, CDR2 SYDVKM, per germline. V gave up 5 bases and J gave up 6 bases; unmatched junction bases: 6. The CDR3 extends over 14 amino acids. Here the CDR3 reads CASSEDRGQVEQYF. The CDR3, as DNA: TGTGCCAGCAGTGAGGACAGGGGGCAAGTCGAGCAGTACTTC.

This clonotype has a count of ten or more. This sequence joins TRBV20-1 and TRBJ2-5; 7 bases are shared with TRBD1. Germline V gene lookup returns CDR1 DFQATT and CDR2 SNEGSKA (reference sequence). This CDR3 region has 12 residues. CDR3 protein: CSASGQQETQYF. The CDR3 DNA reads TGCAGCGCCTCGGGACAGCAAGAGACCCAGTACTTC.

This clonotype was recorded at least ten times. The V call is TRBV24-1, the J call TRBJ2-7; D gene ambiguous. The CDR3 is 12 amino acids. CDR1 and CDR2 (germline): KGHDR, SFDVKD. V was clipped by 5 bases and J by 2 bases, with 6 bases between them. The CDR3 loop is CATSGLTYEQYV. Here the CDR3 DNA reads TGTGCCACCAGTGGATTAACCTACGAGCAGTACGTC.